The 10 T cell receptor beta chains presented below share a single source sample, sequenced in a study of T cell responses to AZD1222 COVID-19 vaccine. Clones were read by immunoSEQ multiplex PCR, and TCRdb kept only the in-frame ones, dropping some. Of 150,000 or so clones listed, roughly 90% are singletons. Here the sequenced sample was peripheral blood, taken on day 0 of AZD1222 vaccination. These receptors were taken from an adult in good health.

J is TRBJ1-3 and V is TRBV6-5; D is perhaps TRBD1 (5 bases). Germline lookup yields CDR1 MNHEY and CDR2 SVGAGI. The CDR3 is made up of 14 amino acids. V was pared by 7 bases and J by 2 bases, with 12 bases between. CDR3 nucleotide sequence: TGTGCCAGCACCCCTGCGGGGGCTGGAAACACCATATATTTT. Translation: CASTPAGAGNTIYF.

J is TRBJ1-2 and V is TRBV7-9; no clear D. The CDR3 runs 15 residues. V gave up 5 bases and J gave up 4 bases, with 17 bases separating them. Germline CDR1 is SEHNR and CDR2 is FQNEAQ (reference sequence). CDR3 bases: TGTGCCAGCAGCGCCCCTGGAGGGTCCGTCTATGGCTACACCTTC. It encodes CASSAPGGSVYGYTF.

The chain recombines TRBV5-6 with TRBJ1-5; no firm D call. Between the trimmed V and J ends, which lost 5 bases and 3 bases, there was a span of 6 bases. The CDR3 is made up of 12 amino acids. Germline CDR1 reads SGHDT; CDR2 reads YYEEEE. CDR3 DNA sequence: TGTGCCAGCAGTTCCCTCAATCAGCCCCAGCATTTT. Translation gives CASSSLNQPQHF.

The chain couples TRBV4-1 to TRBJ2-3; 7 bases are shared with TRBD2. The germline gives CDR1 MGHRA, CDR2 YSYEKL. This CDR3 comprises 20 residues. The ends lost 2 bases at V and 0 bases at J; junction bases unmatched: 17. This CDR3 is CASSQSGLDSPSWSTDTQYF. Here the CDR3 DNA reads TGCGCCAGCAGCCAATCAGGACTAGACTCCCCCTCTTGGAGCACAGATACGCAGTATTTT.

The chain has TRBV7-8 and TRBJ1-1, with TRBD1 as a possible D gene (5 bases). V was clipped by 5 bases and J by 6 bases, with 19 bases between them. The CDR3 sequence is 15 residues long. Germline CDR1 is SGHVS and CDR2 is FQNEAQ. The CDR3 sequence: CASSDPRSRVAEAFF. CDR3 nucleotide sequence: TGTGCCAGCAGCGACCCGCGGAGCAGGGTGGCTGAAGCTTTCTTT.

This clone came up once. The CDR3 DNA follows: TGTGCCAGCAGCCCCCATCAAATTAACAGGGGGTTTCCTGAAGCTTTCTTT. It yields the protein CASSPHQINRGFPEAFF. The chain recombines TRBV3-1 (or the pseudogene TRBV3-2) with TRBJ1-1, with 8 bases matching TRBD1. The V segment lost 4 bases and the J segment 6 bases; nucleotides outside the gene matches: 16. This CDR3 spans 17 amino acids. The germline V gene encodes CDR1 LGHDT and CDR2 YNNKEL (reference sequence).

The genes are TRBV10-3 and TRBJ1-5, with a tentative D call TRBD1 (5 bases). The germline V gene encodes CDR1 ENHRY and CDR2 SYGVKD. This CDR3 is built from 16 residues. Deletions cut 6 bases from V and 1 base from J, with 16 bases between. The CDR3 reads CAISPGGSISNQPQHF. As DNA, the CDR3 is TGTGCCATCAGCCCGGGGGGGAGTATAAGCAATCAGCCCCAGCATTTT.

This chain links TRBV9 with TRBJ2-3, with D unresolved. The CDR3 runs 15 residues. CDR1 and CDR2 (germline): SGDLS, YYNGEE. Between the trimmed V and J ends, which lost 2 bases and 2 bases, there was a span of 12 bases. The CDR3 nucleotides read TGTGCCAGCAGCGTTGGATTTACCGCCACAGATACGCAGTATTTT. This codes for CASSVGFTATDTQYF.

V and J are TRBV10-3 and TRBJ2-7, with 8 bases lining up with TRBD1. With 7 bases clipped from V and 0 bases from J, the junction kept 2 bases outside the gene matches. The CDR3 runs to 13 residues. Germline V gene sequence: CDR1 ENHRY, CDR2 SYGVKD. In DNA, the CDR3 is TGTGCCATCAAGGACAGGGACTCCTACGAGCAGTACTTC. Its translation: CAIKDRDSYEQYF.

V usage is TRBV5-4 and J usage is TRBJ1-2; D unclear. Deletions cut 0 bases from V and 1 base from J, with 10 bases between. CDR3 length: 15 amino acids. CDR1 and CDR2 (germline): SGHNT, YYREEE (reference sequence). In nucleotides, the CDR3 is TGTGCCAGCAGCTTGGGCGGAGGAGTTAACTATGGCTACACCTTC. Amino acids: CASSLGGGVNYGYTF.